One and the same sample provided the 16 T cell receptor beta chains below, sequenced in a study of monozygotic twins with inflammatory bowel disease. TCRdb reprocessed the 5' RACE reads, with one entry per CDR3 protein and no DNA. This table holds about 300,000 distinct CDR3 sequences. The sequenced material came from blood. Receptors originate from a human donor with ulcerative colitis or Crohn's disease, or a healthy co-twin of an affected twin (not recorded which).

The rearrangement joins TRBV6-1 to TRBJ1-5. Germline loops: CDR1 MNHNS, CDR2 SASEGT. The CDR3 consists of 14 residues. CDR3 region: CASSPREGNQPQHF.

The rearrangement uses TRBV6-1 and TRBJ1-6. The CDR3 runs to 15 residues. Germline-derived CDR1 and CDR2 are MNHNS and SASEGT. The chain's CDR3 is CASLDSSSYNSPLHF.

The chain uses TRBV28 and TRBJ1-2. The germline V gene has CDR1 MDHEN and CDR2 SYDVKM. CDR3 length equals 18 residues. CDR3 in amino acids: CASSLRLGPLGAFYGYTF.

CDR3: CASSSGTGGNEQFF. The V call is TRBV6-4, the J call TRBJ2-1; lacking DNA, the TRBD1 call made by TCRdb goes unchecked. The germline V gene encodes CDR1 MRHNA and CDR2 SNTAGT. This CDR3 spans 14 amino acids.

The chain joins TRBV28 to TRBJ2-7; the D call from TCRdb, TRBD2, cannot be confirmed without DNA. The germline V gene encodes CDR1 MDHEN and CDR2 SYDVKM. This CDR3 contains 14 residues. This CDR3 is CASISTSPSYEQYF.

The V gene is TRBV5-1, the J gene TRBJ2-3; TCRdb outputs TRBD1, but without DNA this stays unchecked. This CDR3 comprises 16 residues. Germline lookup yields CDR1 SGHRS and CDR2 YFSETQ. CDR3 residues: CASSFQNQGFEDTQYF.

V usage is TRBV6-1 and J usage is TRBJ2-1; as DNA is missing, the TRBD1 call by TCRdb cannot be tested. Per the germline V gene, CDR1 is MNHNS and CDR2 is SASEGT. The CDR3 has 13 amino acids. The CDR3 is CASSAGTLNEQFF.

The chain combines TRBV9 with TRBJ2-3; TCRdb's D call of TRBD2 is untestable without DNA. This CDR3 region has 15 residues. CDR1 and CDR2 (germline): SGDLS, YYNGEE. The CDR3 sequence: CASTGSSGREDTQYF.

J is TRBJ2-1 and V is TRBV7-6; without DNA, the TCRdb call of TRBD1 cannot be checked. The CDR3 consists of 17 residues. Germline V CDR1 and CDR2: SGHVS, FNYEAQ. The CDR3 loop is CASIFPSRDPQGDEQFF.

The chain is built from TRBV7-2 and TRBJ2-7; TCRdb calls TRBD1, which cannot be checked without DNA. From germline, CDR1 is SGHTA and CDR2 FQGNSA. CDR3 size: 17 residues. The CDR3 reads CASSLTQTGTKKYEQYF.

This sequence joins TRBV7-2 and TRBJ2-7; the TRBD1 assignment by TCRdb is unverifiable without DNA. This CDR3 has 15 amino acids. Germline CDR1 SGHTA, CDR2 FQGNSA. This CDR3 is CASSSSGQGAYEQYF.

The V gene is TRBV20-1, the J gene TRBJ2-5; the D call of TRBD1 rests on TCRdb alone, since no DNA is present to check it. This CDR3 region has 18 residues. Germline CDR1 DFQATT, CDR2 SNEGSKA (reference sequence). The CDR3 spells CSARDPRTGRLTKETQYF.

The rearrangement joins TRBV27 to TRBJ1-2; TCRdb picks TRBD1, but there is no DNA to check that call. There are 13 residues in the CDR3. CDR1 is MNHEY and CDR2 is SMNVEV in the germline V gene (reference sequence). CDR3 amino acids: CASSSSRGVGYTF.

The rearrangement uses TRBV7-2 and TRBJ1-4; TCRdb gives TRBD1 as the D gene, but with no DNA this cannot be confirmed. The germline gives CDR1 SGHTA, CDR2 FQGNSA. The CDR3 covers 14 residues. CDR3 in amino acids: CASSPGGKNEKLFF.

The chain carries TRBV5-5 and TRBJ2-1; without DNA, the TCRdb call of TRBD1 cannot be checked. The CDR3 is made up of 15 amino acids. Looked up from germline, CDR1 is SGHKS and CDR2 is YYEKEE (reference sequence). CDR3 loop: CASSLEGGPLGEQFF.

The V gene is TRBV24-1, the J gene TRBJ2-3; with no DNA, the TCRdb D assignment of TRBD1 cannot be verified. Germline CDR1 reads KGHDR; CDR2 reads SFDVKD. The CDR3 runs 14 residues. The CDR3 sequence: CATRGGAYTDTQYF.